The clone carrying this TCR beta chain was detected once. Trimming cost V 4 bases and J 6 bases; bases outside gene matches: 9. The CDR3 is made up of 15 amino acids. CDR1 MGHRA and CDR2 YSYEKL come from the germline V gene. The sample is drawn from a study of blood T cell repertoires in COVID-19. Original processing notes: Reference gene primer amplification gave nucleated cell count estimates. Clones were sequenced by immunoSEQ multiplex PCR, and TCRdb holds only the in-frame ones, with some missing. V, J and clone size were drawn from that table, and D and trimming were deduced from the DNA. The sample comprises over 100,000 clones, about 91% of which are singletons, and 10% to 13% rests with the top ten.

This clonotype was sampled from a man aged 45-60 years with acute or convalescent COVID-19. What was sequenced was peripheral blood. The chain combines TRBV4-1 with TRBJ2-1, with TRBD2 identical over 7 bases. CDR3 in amino acids: CASSPGGGRANEQFF. CDR3 nucleotide sequence: TGCGCCAGCAGCCCGGGGGGAGGGAGGGCCAATGAGCAGTTCTTC.